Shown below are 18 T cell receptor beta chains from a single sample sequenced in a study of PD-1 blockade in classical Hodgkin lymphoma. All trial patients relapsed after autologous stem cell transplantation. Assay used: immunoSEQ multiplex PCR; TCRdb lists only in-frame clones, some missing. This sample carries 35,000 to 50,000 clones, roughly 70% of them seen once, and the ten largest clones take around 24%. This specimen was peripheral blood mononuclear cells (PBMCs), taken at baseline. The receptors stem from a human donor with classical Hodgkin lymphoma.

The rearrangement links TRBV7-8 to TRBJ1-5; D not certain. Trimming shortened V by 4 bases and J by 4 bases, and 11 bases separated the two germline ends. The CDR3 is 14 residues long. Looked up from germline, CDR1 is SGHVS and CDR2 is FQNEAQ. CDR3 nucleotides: TGTGCCAGCAGCTCCCGGGCGCTAAATCAGCCCCAGCATTTT. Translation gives CASSSRALNQPQHF.

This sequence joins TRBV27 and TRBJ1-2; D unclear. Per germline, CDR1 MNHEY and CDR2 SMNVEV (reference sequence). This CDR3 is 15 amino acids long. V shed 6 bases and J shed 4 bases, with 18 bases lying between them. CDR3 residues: CASRRSPEPGYGYTF. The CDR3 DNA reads TGTGCCAGCAGGCGAAGTCCCGAGCCAGGCTATGGCTACACCTTC.

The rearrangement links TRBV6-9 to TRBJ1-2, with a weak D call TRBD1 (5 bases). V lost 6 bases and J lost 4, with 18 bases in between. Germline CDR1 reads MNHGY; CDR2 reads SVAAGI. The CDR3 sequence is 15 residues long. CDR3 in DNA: TGTGCCAGCAGGACTGGTGAGGGGAAGGTCTATGGCTACACCTTC. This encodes CASRTGEGKVYGYTF.

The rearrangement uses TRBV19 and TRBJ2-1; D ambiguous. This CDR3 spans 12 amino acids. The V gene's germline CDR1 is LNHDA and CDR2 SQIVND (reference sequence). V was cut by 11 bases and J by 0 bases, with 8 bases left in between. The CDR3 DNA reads TGTGCCGTAAGGAGCTCCTACAATGAGCAGTTCTTC. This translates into CAVRSSYNEQFF.

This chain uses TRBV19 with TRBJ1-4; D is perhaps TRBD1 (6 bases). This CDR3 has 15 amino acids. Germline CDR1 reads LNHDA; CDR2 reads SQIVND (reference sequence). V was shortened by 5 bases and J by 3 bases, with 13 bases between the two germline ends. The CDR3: CASSARTAPNEKLFF. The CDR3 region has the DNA TGTGCCAGTAGTGCTCGGACAGCCCCTAATGAAAAACTGTTTTTT.

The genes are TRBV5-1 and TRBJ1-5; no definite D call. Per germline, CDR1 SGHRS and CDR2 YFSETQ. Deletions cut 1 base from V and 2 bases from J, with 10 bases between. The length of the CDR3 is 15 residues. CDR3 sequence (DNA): TGCGCCAGCAGCTTGATGGGTTTCGGCAATCAGCCCCAGCATTTT. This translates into CASSLMGFGNQPQHF.

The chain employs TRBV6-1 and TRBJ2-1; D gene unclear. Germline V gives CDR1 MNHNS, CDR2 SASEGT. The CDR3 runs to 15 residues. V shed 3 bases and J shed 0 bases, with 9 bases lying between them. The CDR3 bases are TGTGCCAGCAGTGAGGACCCCGGCTCCTACAATGAGCAGTTCTTC. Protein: CASSEDPGSYNEQFF.

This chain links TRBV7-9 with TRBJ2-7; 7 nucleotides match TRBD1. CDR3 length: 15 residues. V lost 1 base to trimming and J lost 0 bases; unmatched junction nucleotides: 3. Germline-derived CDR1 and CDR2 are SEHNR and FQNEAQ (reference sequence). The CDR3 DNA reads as TGTGCCAGCAGCTTAGAACAGGGGAGCTCCTACGAGCAGTACTTC. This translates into CASSLEQGSSYEQYF.

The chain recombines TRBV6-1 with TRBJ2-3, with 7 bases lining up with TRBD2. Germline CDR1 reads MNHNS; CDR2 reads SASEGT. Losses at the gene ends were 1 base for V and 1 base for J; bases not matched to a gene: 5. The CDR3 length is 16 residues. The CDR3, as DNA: TGTGCCAGCAGTGAAGAGTCGGGAGGTGGCACAGATACGCAGTATTTT. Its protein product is CASSEESGGGTDTQYF.

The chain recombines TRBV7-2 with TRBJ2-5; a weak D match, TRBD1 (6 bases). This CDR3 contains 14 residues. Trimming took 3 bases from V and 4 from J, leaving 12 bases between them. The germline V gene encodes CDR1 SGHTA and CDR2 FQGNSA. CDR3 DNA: TGTGCCAGCAGCTTTACAGGGTGGGCAGAGACCCAGTACTTC. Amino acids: CASSFTGWAETQYF. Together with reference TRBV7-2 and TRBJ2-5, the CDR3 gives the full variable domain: GAGVSQSPSNKVTEKGKDVELRCDPISGHTALYWYRQSLGQGLEFLIYFQGNSAPDKSGLPSDRFSAERTGGSVSTLTIQRTQQEDSAVYLCASSFTGWAETQYFGPGTRLLVL.

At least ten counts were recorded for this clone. CDR3 in amino acids: CASTYANTGELFF. CDR3 sequence (DNA): TGTGCCAGCACCTACGCGAACACCGGGGAGCTGTTTTTT. The rearrangement joins TRBV27 to TRBJ2-2; no clear D. Looked up from germline, CDR1 is MNHEY and CDR2 is SMNVEV (reference sequence). CDR3 size: 13 residues. V gave up 7 bases and J gave up 0 bases, with 6 bases separating them.

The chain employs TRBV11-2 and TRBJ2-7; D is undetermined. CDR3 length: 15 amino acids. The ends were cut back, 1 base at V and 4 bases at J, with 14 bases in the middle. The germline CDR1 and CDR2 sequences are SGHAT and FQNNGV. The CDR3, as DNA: TGTGCCAGCAGCTTAGGGGAATGGCGTCAATACGAGCAGTACTTC. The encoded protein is CASSLGEWRQYEQYF.

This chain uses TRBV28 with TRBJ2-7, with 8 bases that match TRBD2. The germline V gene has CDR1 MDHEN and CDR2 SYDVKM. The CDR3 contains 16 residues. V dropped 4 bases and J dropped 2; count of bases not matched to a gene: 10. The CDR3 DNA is TGTGCCAGCAGTTGGGGGGGGACTAGTAGGACCTACGAGCAGTACTTC. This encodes CASSWGGTSRTYEQYF.

CDR3 sequence reads: CASSFGTKEGYTF. The CDR3 DNA reads as TGCGCCAGCAGCTTCGGGACCAAGGAGGGCTACACCTTC. The J gene is TRBJ1-2, the V gene TRBV5-1; D possibly corresponds to TRBD1 (5 bases). This CDR3 is 13 amino acids long. The V and J ends lost 2 bases and 8 bases respectively, with 13 bases between them. Germline V gene data show CDR1 as SGHRS and CDR2 as YFSETQ.

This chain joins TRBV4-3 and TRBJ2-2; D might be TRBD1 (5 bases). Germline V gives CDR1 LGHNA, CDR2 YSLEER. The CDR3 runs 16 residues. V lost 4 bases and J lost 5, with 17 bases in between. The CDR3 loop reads CASSPSGTGSTGELFF. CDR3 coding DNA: TGCGCCAGCAGCCCCTCTGGCACAGGAAGTACCGGGGAGCTGTTTTTT.

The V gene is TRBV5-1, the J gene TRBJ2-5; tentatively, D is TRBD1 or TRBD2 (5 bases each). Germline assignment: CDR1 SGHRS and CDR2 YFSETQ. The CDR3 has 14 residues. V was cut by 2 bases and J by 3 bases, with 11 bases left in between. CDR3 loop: CASSFRDVKETQYF. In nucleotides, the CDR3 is TGCGCCAGCAGCTTCCGGGACGTAAAAGAGACCCAGTACTTC.

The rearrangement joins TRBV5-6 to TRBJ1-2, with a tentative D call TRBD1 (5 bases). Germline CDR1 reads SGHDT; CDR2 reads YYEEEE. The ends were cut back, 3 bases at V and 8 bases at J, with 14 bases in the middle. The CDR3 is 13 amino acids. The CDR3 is CASSSAGPRGYTF. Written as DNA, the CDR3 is TGTGCCAGCAGCTCCGCAGGGCCTAGGGGCTACACCTTC.

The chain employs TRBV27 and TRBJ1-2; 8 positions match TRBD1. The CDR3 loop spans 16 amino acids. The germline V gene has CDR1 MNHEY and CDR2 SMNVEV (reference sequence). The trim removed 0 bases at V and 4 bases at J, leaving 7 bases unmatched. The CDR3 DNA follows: TGTGCCAGCAGTTTATCGCAGGGGGCTTTCTCCTATGGCTACACCTTC. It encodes CASSLSQGAFSYGYTF.